A single sample gave rise to the 22 T cell receptor beta chains below, sequenced in a study of blood T cell repertoires in COVID-19. Repertoires were generated with immunoSEQ multiplex PCR, while TCRdb's copy carries only in-frame clones and drops some. This sample yields 200,000 to 250,000 clones, of which about four fifths are seen a single time; roughly 8% belongs to the top ten. Material: peripheral blood. The receptors here all came from a woman between 50 and 59 years old with active or convalescent COVID-19.

The chain uses TRBV7-9 and TRBJ2-1; 8 nucleotides agree with TRBD1. V lost 6 bases to trimming and J lost 2 bases; unmatched junction nucleotides: 6. The CDR3 consists of 15 residues. Germline V lookup: CDR1 SEHNR, CDR2 FQNEAQ (reference sequence). DNA of the CDR3: TGTGCCAGCAGTTCCGTGACAGGGGCCTACAATGAGCAGTTCTTC. It specifies CASSSVTGAYNEQFF.

This chain connects TRBV2 to TRBJ1-2; D gene unclear. The germline V gene has CDR1 SNHLY and CDR2 FYNNEI. The CDR3 has 16 residues. V gave up 2 bases and J gave up 5 bases, with 18 bases separating them. Here the CDR3 DNA reads TGTGCCAGCAGTGAATATTTCGGTGACTATAGGTATGGCTACACCTTC. It is translated as CASSEYFGDYRYGYTF.

The V and J genes are TRBV10-3 and TRBJ2-3, with D tentatively TRBD2 (5 bases). This CDR3 comprises 11 residues. Germline CDR1 reads ENHRY; CDR2 reads SYGVKD. CDR3 coding DNA: TGTGCTTTGGGGAGCCCAGATACGCAGTATTTT. This translates into CALGSPDTQYF.

The chain employs TRBV27 and TRBJ1-2; 9 bases line up with TRBD1. Trimming cost V 7 bases and J 5 bases; bases outside gene matches: 17. The CDR3 is 17 residues long. Germline lookup yields CDR1 MNHEY and CDR2 SMNVEV (reference sequence). The CDR3 DNA follows: TGTGCCAGCACCATGTATACGGGACAGGGCTCACCTTATGGCTACACCTTC. This codes for CASTMYTGQGSPYGYTF.

This clone was detected once. The genes are TRBV6-5 and TRBJ2-1; D is perhaps TRBD1 (6 bases). CDR3 size: 16 residues. Per the germline V gene, CDR1 is MNHEY and CDR2 is SVGAGI. With 0 bases removed from V and 5 bases from J, the gap between germline ends came to 14 bases. Here the CDR3 reads CASSYSRQGQNNEQFF. The CDR3 DNA reads as TGTGCCAGCAGTTACTCACGGCAGGGGCAGAACAATGAGCAGTTCTTC.

The chain recombines TRBV2 with TRBJ1-2; D gene uncertain. CDR1 SNHLY and CDR2 FYNNEI come from the germline V gene. V was trimmed by 7 bases and J by 7 bases, leaving 10 bases between them. The CDR3 is 11 amino acids. The CDR3 reads CASTRISGYTF. DNA for the CDR3: TGTGCCAGCACAAGAATCAGTGGCTACACCTTC.

This sequence joins TRBV7-9 and TRBJ1-5; no reliable D call. The CDR3 loop spans 13 amino acids. Germline CDR1 SEHNR, CDR2 FQNEAQ (reference sequence). Trimming left V 5 bases short and J 5 bases short, with 10 bases between. The CDR3 DNA sequence: TGTGCCAGCAGCAATGCCGGGGATCAGCCCCAGCATTTT. Encoded protein: CASSNAGDQPQHF.

The sample holds one count of this clone. The chain couples TRBV5-5 to TRBJ2-1; 9 positions agree with TRBD1. This CDR3 contains 16 residues. J gave up 5 bases and V 0 bases, and 6 bases lay outside the gene matches. Germline CDR1 SGHKS, CDR2 YYEKEE (reference sequence). CDR3: CASSLAAGTGNNEQFF. CDR3 nucleotides: TGTGCCAGCAGCTTGGCCGCCGGGACAGGGAACAATGAGCAGTTCTTC.

This chain connects TRBV6-1 to TRBJ1-5; 10 bases agree with TRBD1. The CDR3 runs to 20 residues. Germline V gene lookup returns CDR1 MNHNS and CDR2 SASEGT. Unmatched junction bases numbered 19, after V lost 4 bases and J lost 4 bases. The CDR3 is CASSARPAVATGGKNQPQHF. In DNA, the CDR3 is TGTGCCAGCAGTGCTCGGCCGGCGGTGGCGACAGGGGGCAAAAATCAGCCCCAGCATTTT.

This clone occurred a few times. This rearrangement joins TRBV3-1 (or the pseudogene TRBV3-2) to TRBJ1-2; 7 nucleotides line up with TRBD1. The CDR3 loop spans 16 amino acids. Germline values: CDR1 LGHDT, CDR2 YNNKEL (reference sequence). J was trimmed by 0 bases and V by 4 bases; bases with no gene match: 8. CDR3 bases: TGTGCCAGCAGCCTGTGGGGACAGCAGGCTAACTATGGCTACACCTTC. Protein product: CASSLWGQQANYGYTF.

This sequence joins TRBV3-1 (or the pseudogene TRBV3-2) and TRBJ1-1; TRBD1 matches at 7 bases. Germline CDR1 and CDR2: LGHDT and YNNKEL (reference sequence). With V trimmed by 1 base and J by 0 bases, 8 bases remained unmatched. This CDR3 comprises 17 residues. DNA for the CDR3: TGTGCCAGCAGCCAAGGGAAGCCGGGACAGATGAACACTGAAGCTTTCTTT. It translates to CASSQGKPGQMNTEAFF.

The chain has TRBV6-5 and TRBJ1-2; D might be TRBD1 (6 bases). Germline loops: CDR1 MNHEY, CDR2 SVGAGI. V dropped 7 bases and J dropped 5 bases, with 20 bases sitting between them. The CDR3 extends over 15 amino acids. In nucleotides, the CDR3 is TGTGCCAGCAATTATCGGGCAGGGGAAATTTATGGCTACACCTTC. Its translation: CASNYRAGEIYGYTF.

This clone was counted a few times. The chain combines TRBV2 with TRBJ1-1; D is ambiguous. CDR1 and CDR2 (germline): SNHLY, FYNNEI. V gave up 7 bases and J gave up 0 bases, with 12 bases separating them. This CDR3 region has 14 residues. The CDR3 reads CASNDRAMNTEAFF. For the CDR3, the DNA is TGTGCCAGCAACGATAGAGCCATGAACACTGAAGCTTTCTTT.

The V and J genes are TRBV3-1 (or the pseudogene TRBV3-2) and TRBJ1-1; D is ambiguous. The CDR3 loop spans 11 amino acids. V lost 1 base and J lost 7, with 4 bases in between. The germline CDR1 and CDR2 sequences are LGHDT and YNNKEL (reference sequence). In nucleotides, the CDR3 is TGTGCCAGCAGCCAAGGACATGAAGCTTTCTTT. It yields the protein CASSQGHEAFF.

The sample holds a few counts of this clone. The chain combines TRBV3-1 (or the pseudogene TRBV3-2) with TRBJ2-1; 16 bases agree with TRBD2. This CDR3 spans 18 amino acids. The J segment lost 2 bases and the V segment lost 6 bases, leaving 7 bases of the junction unmatched. From germline, CDR1 is LGHDT and CDR2 YNNKEL (reference sequence). DNA for the CDR3: TGTGCCAGCAGTTCCGGGACTAGCGGGAGGGCCCCCTACAATGAGCAGTTCTTC. This sequence encodes CASSSGTSGRAPYNEQFF.

The chain couples TRBV9 to TRBJ2-2, with D tentatively TRBD2 (6 bases). CDR3 length equals 16 residues. The germline V gene has CDR1 SGDLS and CDR2 YYNGEE. The V end lost 0 bases, the J end lost 3 bases, and 12 bases lay between the germline ends. As DNA, the CDR3 is TGTGCCAGCAGCGTAGTACCCCCGGGGGACACCGGGGAGCTGTTTTTT. Translation: CASSVVPPGDTGELFF.

The chain has TRBV28 and TRBJ2-1; D not certain. Germline V gene data show CDR1 as MDHEN and CDR2 as SYDVKM. Trimming removed 3 bases from V and 9 bases from J, with 9 bases in between. This CDR3 is 12 amino acids long. The CDR3 nucleotides are TGTGCCAGCAGTTTGAGTAGCCTTGAGCAGTTCTTC. Protein: CASSLSSLEQFF.

The CDR3, as DNA: TGTGCCAGCAGCCCTTGGGCGGGGGCCGGGGAGCTGTTTTTT. Translated, it gives CASSPWAGAGELFF. This rearrangement joins TRBV28 to TRBJ2-2; 7 bases match TRBD2. The CDR3 contains 14 residues. V gave up 6 bases and J gave up 6 bases; unmatched junction bases: 7. Germline V CDR1 and CDR2: MDHEN, SYDVKM. Together with reference TRBV28 and TRBJ2-2, the CDR3 gives the full variable domain: DVKVTQSSRYLVKRTGEKVFLECVQDMDHENMFWYRQDPGLGLRLIYFSYDVKMKEKGDIPEGYSVSREKKERFSLILESASTNQTSMYLCASSPWAGAGELFFGEGSRLTVL.

The J gene is TRBJ1-1, the V gene TRBV28; 8 positions match TRBD1. From germline, CDR1 is MDHEN and CDR2 SYDVKM. Trimming at V came to 4 bases and at J to 3 bases, leaving 1 base not matched to a gene. The CDR3 extends over 13 amino acids. The CDR3 is CASSSTGDTEAFF. The CDR3 nucleotides read TGTGCCAGCAGTTCGACAGGGGACACTGAAGCTTTCTTT.

The J gene is TRBJ1-6, the V gene TRBV6-5; tentatively, D is TRBD1 (6 bases). Germline CDR1 reads MNHEY; CDR2 reads SVGAGI. Trimming shortened V by 7 bases and J by 7 bases, and 11 bases separated the two germline ends. The CDR3 spans 13 residues. The CDR3 region is CASKRGQNSPLHF. The CDR3 coding sequence is TGTGCCAGCAAGCGCGGACAGAATTCACCCCTCCACTTT.

The CDR3 here is CASSFGPGGYTEAFF. CDR3 coding DNA: TGTGCCAGCAGCTTTGGTCCAGGGGGCTATACTGAAGCTTTCTTT. The chain joins TRBV7-9 to TRBJ1-1; 8 bases fit TRBD1. Losses at the gene ends were 3 bases for V and 5 bases for J; bases not matched to a gene: 8. CDR1 is SEHNR, CDR2 FQNEAQ, per germline (reference sequence). The CDR3 is 15 residues long.

The chain couples TRBV28 to TRBJ1-2; 9 nucleotides agree with TRBD1. The germline CDR1 and CDR2 sequences are MDHEN and SYDVKM. CDR3 length equals 13 residues. The junction had 4 bases not matched to a gene; V was cut back by 3 bases and J by 8 bases. The CDR3 sequence: CASSLTGGVGYTF. DNA of the CDR3: TGTGCCAGCAGTTTGACAGGGGGAGTGGGCTACACCTTC.